This entry lists 17 T cell receptor beta chains sequenced from one sample in a study of T cell changes during pregnancy in multiple sclerosis. Generated by immunoSEQ multiplex PCR, the TCRdb table keeps only in-frame clones and is missing some. The sample includes under 70,000 clones, 90% to 95% of them seen just once. Sequenced material: peripheral blood, taken after pregnancy. Every receptor here comes from a female donor in good health, enrolled as a control in a pregnancy study.

The chain uses TRBV25-1 and TRBJ2-3; D remains ambiguous. The CDR3 covers 14 residues. Trimming took off 2 bases at V and 3 bases at J, with 9 bases between the two ends. Germline-derived CDR1 and CDR2 are MGHDK and SYGVNS. CDR3 in DNA: TGTGCCAGCAGTGAACCCCTCGGGACAGATACGCAGTATTTT. Translation gives CASSEPLGTDTQYF.

The genes are TRBV7-2 and TRBJ1-1; D remains unclear. The germline V and J ends were trimmed by 4 bases and 1 base, with 13 bases remaining between them. This CDR3 spans 15 amino acids. The germline gives CDR1 SGHTA, CDR2 FQGNSA. CDR3: CASSSQSIENTEAFF. CDR3 DNA sequence: TGTGCCAGCAGCTCCCAGTCGATCGAGAACACTGAAGCTTTCTTT.

V usage is TRBV2 and J usage is TRBJ1-1, with D tentatively TRBD1 (5 bases). The V gene's germline CDR1 is SNHLY and CDR2 FYNNEI. Trimming shortened V by 6 bases and J by 10 bases, and 12 bases separated the two germline ends. The CDR3 consists of 11 residues. This CDR3 reads CASSRDSPAFF. In DNA, the CDR3 is TGTGCCAGCAGCAGAGACAGTCCAGCTTTCTTT.

The chain carries TRBV6-5 and TRBJ2-3, with D possibly being TRBD1 (6 bases). Trimming pared 4 bases from V and 3 bases from J, leaving 14 bases between. The V gene's germline CDR1 is MNHEY and CDR2 SVGAGI. This CDR3 is built from 15 residues. CDR3 in amino acids: CASSSTGIGTDTQYF. The CDR3 DNA follows: TGTGCCAGCAGTTCTACAGGGATAGGGACAGATACGCAGTATTTT.

The genes are TRBV19 and TRBJ2-5; D remains ambiguous. The CDR3 is made up of 12 amino acids. Trimming pared 7 bases from V and 5 bases from J, leaving 11 bases between. The germline CDR1 and CDR2 sequences are LNHDA and SQIVND (reference sequence). The CDR3 here is CASNFIGETQYF. The CDR3 nucleotides read TGTGCCAGTAATTTTATCGGGGAGACCCAGTACTTC.

The DNA for the CDR3 is TGTGCCAGCAGCTTAAATCCAGGGATGAACACTGAAGCTTTCTTT. Translation gives CASSLNPGMNTEAFF. The chain recombines TRBV7-3 with TRBJ1-1; weak D call: TRBD1 (5 bases). The CDR3 totals 15 residues. Germline CDR1 is SGHTA and CDR2 is FQGTGA. V was cut by 1 base and J by 0 bases, with 9 bases left in between.

The chain carries TRBV30 and TRBJ1-1, with 10 bases matching TRBD1. J gave up 10 bases and V 1 base, and 9 bases lay outside the gene matches. From germline, CDR1 is GTSNPN and CDR2 SVGIG (reference sequence). The CDR3 length is 14 residues. For the CDR3, the DNA is TGTGCCTGGAGTGGGATTCGACAGGGGGCGAGAGCTTTCTTT. Translation gives CAWSGIRQGARAFF.

The genes are TRBV4-1 and TRBJ2-1; 15 nucleotides align to TRBD2. After removal of 4 bases from V and 5 bases from J, the junction contained 6 bases not matched to a gene. This CDR3 has 17 residues. Germline V gene sequence: CDR1 MGHRA, CDR2 YSYEKL. CDR3 loop: CASSRRTSGGVDNEQFF. CDR3 nucleotides: TGCGCCAGCAGCCGAAGGACTAGCGGGGGGGTGGACAATGAGCAGTTCTTC.

This clone was recorded only once. The chain is built from TRBV7-2 and TRBJ2-7; 8 nucleotides match TRBD1. V lost 4 bases to trimming and J lost 7 bases; unmatched junction nucleotides: 6. Per germline, CDR1 SGHTA and CDR2 FQGNSA. The CDR3 runs to 13 residues. CDR3 residues: CASSSGQVQEQYF. In DNA form, the CDR3 reads TGTGCCAGCAGCTCGGGACAGGTTCAAGAGCAGTACTTC.

The chain links TRBV27 to TRBJ2-5; TRBD2 might be the D (7 bases). The V end lost 4 bases, the J end lost 5 bases, and 20 bases lay between the germline ends. CDR1 MNHEY and CDR2 SMNVEV come from the germline V gene (reference sequence). The CDR3 contains 16 residues. The CDR3: CASSSLWGGRVETQYF. The CDR3 region has the DNA TGTGCCAGCAGTTCCTTATGGGGGGGCCGTGTCGAGACCCAGTACTTC.

The chain couples TRBV4-3 to TRBJ2-3, with D possibly TRBD1 on 6 matching bases. This CDR3 comprises 16 residues. V was clipped by 1 base and J by 1 base, with 12 bases between them. Per the germline V gene, CDR1 is LGHNA and CDR2 is YSLEER. CDR3 region: CASSQAAGVGTDTQYF. Here the CDR3 DNA reads TGCGCCAGCAGCCAAGCAGCAGGGGTGGGCACAGATACGCAGTATTTT.

The chain employs TRBV29-1 and TRBJ2-1, with 7 bases matching TRBD2. Germline CDR1 SQVTM, CDR2 ANQGSEA. CDR3 size: 18 residues. J lost 4 bases, V lost 0 bases, and 15 bases had no gene match. As DNA, the CDR3 is TGCAGCGTTGAAGATTGGGCAGCAGAGCGGGGCGTATACAATGAGCAGTTCTTC. Translating gives CSVEDWAAERGVYNEQFF.

This chain links TRBV2 with TRBJ1-2, with TRBD1 identical over 12 bases. CDR1 and CDR2 from the germline V gene are SNHLY and FYNNEI. The CDR3 length is 15 residues. Germline trimming cut 6 bases from V and 8 bases from J; bases unmatched to any gene: 10. The CDR3 nucleotides are TGTGCCAGCAGGAGAGGGGGACAGGGGGCGCAAGGCTACACCTTC. This gives the protein CASRRGGQGAQGYTF.

The chain is built from TRBV5-1 and TRBJ2-2; 7 nucleotides line up with TRBD1. CDR1 and CDR2 (germline): SGHRS, YFSETQ. Trimming removed 4 bases from V and 4 bases from J; junction bases left unmatched: 4. This CDR3 comprises 14 residues. CDR3 in DNA: TGCGCCAGCAGCCAGGGGACAGCCACCGGGGAGCTGTTTTTT. Translated: CASSQGTATGELFF.

The gene calls are TRBV5-1 and TRBJ2-3; TRBD1 is a possible D gene (5 bases). CDR3 length: 15 residues. The germline V and J ends were trimmed by 4 bases and 0 bases, with 12 bases remaining between them. Germline V gene sequence: CDR1 SGHRS, CDR2 YFSETQ. Here the CDR3 DNA reads TGCGCCAGCAGCGATGACAGCTTTAGCACAGATACGCAGTATTTT. It specifies CASSDDSFSTDTQYF. The full variable domain, in which reference TRBV5-1 and TRBJ2-3 provide the parts outside the CDR3, is KAGVTQTPRYLIKTRGQQVTLSCSPISGHRSVSWYQQTPGQGLQFLFEYFSETQRNKGNFPGRFSGRQFSNSRSEMNVSTLELGDSALYLCASSDDSFSTDTQYFGPGTRLTVL.

The chain links TRBV27 to TRBJ2-1; the match to TRBD1 covers 8 bases. The CDR3 length is 15 residues. The germline CDR1 and CDR2 sequences are MNHEY and SMNVEV (reference sequence). V lost 6 bases and J lost 7; bases outside the gene matches: 11. The CDR3 spells CASSLTGTGGNEQFF. The CDR3 coding sequence is TGTGCCAGCAGCTTAACCGGGACAGGCGGTAATGAGCAGTTCTTC.

The rearrangement links TRBV9 to TRBJ1-1; D might be TRBD1 (5 bases). Germline lookup yields CDR1 SGDLS and CDR2 YYNGEE. This CDR3 region has 15 residues. Trimming pared 0 bases from V and 2 bases from J, leaving 11 bases between. The CDR3 loop is CASSVDVGENTEAFF. The CDR3 nucleotides read TGTGCCAGCAGCGTAGACGTAGGGGAAAACACTGAAGCTTTCTTT.